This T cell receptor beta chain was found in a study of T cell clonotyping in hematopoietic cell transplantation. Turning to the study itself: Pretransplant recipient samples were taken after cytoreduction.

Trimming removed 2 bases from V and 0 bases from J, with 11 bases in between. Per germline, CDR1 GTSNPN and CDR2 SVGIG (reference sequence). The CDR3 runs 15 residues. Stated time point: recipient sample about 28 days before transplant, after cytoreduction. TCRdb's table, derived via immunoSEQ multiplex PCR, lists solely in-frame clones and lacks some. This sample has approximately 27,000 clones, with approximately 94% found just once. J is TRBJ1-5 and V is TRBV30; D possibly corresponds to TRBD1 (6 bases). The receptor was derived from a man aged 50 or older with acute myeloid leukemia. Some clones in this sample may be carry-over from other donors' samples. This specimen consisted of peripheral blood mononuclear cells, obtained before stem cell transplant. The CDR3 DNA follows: TGTGCCTGGAGTCTCCGAGGGGGTAGCAATCAGCCCCAGCATTTT. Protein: CAWSLRGGSNQPQHF.